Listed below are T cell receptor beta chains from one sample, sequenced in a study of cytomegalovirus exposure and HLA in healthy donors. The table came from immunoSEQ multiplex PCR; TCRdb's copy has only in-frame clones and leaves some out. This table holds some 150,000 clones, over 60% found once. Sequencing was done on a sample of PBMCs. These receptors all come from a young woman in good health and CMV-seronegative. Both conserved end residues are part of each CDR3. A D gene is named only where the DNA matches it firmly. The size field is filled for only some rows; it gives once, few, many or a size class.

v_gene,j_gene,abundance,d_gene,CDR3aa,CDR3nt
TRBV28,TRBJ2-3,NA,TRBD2,CASTLGGSADTQYF,TGTGCCAGCACGTTGGGCGGGAGCGCAGATACGCAGTATTTT
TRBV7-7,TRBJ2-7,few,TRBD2,CASSLTASGSREQYF,TGTGCCAGCAGCTTAACGGCTAGCGGGAGCAGGGAGCAGTACTTC
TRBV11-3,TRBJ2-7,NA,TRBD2,CASSLGLSSGGAYEQYF,TGTGCCAGCAGCTTAGGCCTTTCTAGCGGGGGGGCCTACGAGCAGTACTTC
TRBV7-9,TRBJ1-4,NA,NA,CASSLGSGGAGEKLFF,TGTGCCAGCAGCTTAGGTTCGGGTGGGGCCGGAGAAAAACTGTTTTTT
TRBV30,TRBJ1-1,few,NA,CAWSVSVNTEAFF,TGTGCCTGGAGTGTATCTGTGAACACTGAAGCTTTCTTT
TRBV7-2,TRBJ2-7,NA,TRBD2,CASSTTSGSYEQYF,TGTGCCAGCAGTACGACTAGCGGGAGTTACGAGCAGTACTTC
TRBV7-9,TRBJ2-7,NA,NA,CASSPRWSGSRDEQYF,TGTGCCAGCAGCCCCAGATGGTCAGGGTCTCGTGACGAGCAGTACTTC
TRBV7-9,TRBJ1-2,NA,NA,CASSLDFGGDYGYTF,TGTGCCAGCAGCTTAGATTTTGGCGGTGACTATGGCTACACCTTC
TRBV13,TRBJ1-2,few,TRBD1,CASEGDRGYGYTF,TGTGCCAGCGAAGGGGACAGGGGGTATGGCTACACCTTC
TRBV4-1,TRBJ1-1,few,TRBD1,CASSLNPRDRGRAPTEAFF,TGCGCCAGCAGTCTAAACCCCCGGGACAGGGGGCGCGCTCCCACTGAAGCTTTCTTT
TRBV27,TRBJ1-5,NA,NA,CASSLRRNSNQPQHF,TGTGCCAGCAGTTTGAGGCGGAATAGCAATCAGCCCCAGCATTTT
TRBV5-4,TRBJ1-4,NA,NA,CASSLEDSNSEKLFF,TGTGCCAGCAGCTTGGAGGACAGCAACTCTGAAAAACTGTTTTTT
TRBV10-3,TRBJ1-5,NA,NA,CAISEAGSNQPQHF,TGTGCCATCAGTGAAGCTGGTAGCAATCAGCCCCAGCATTTT
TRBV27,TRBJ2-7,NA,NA,CASTPVLGGEQYF,TGTGCCAGCACCCCCGTCTTGGGGGGCGAGCAGTACTTC
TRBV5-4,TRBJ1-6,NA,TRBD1,CASSGTVTNSPLHF,TGTGCCAGCAGCGGGACAGTGACTAATTCACCCCTCCACTTT
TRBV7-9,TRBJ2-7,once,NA,CASSLGGLSPGPTEQYF,TGTGCCAGCAGCTTAGGGGGGCTATCCCCGGGGCCTACAGAGCAGTACTTC
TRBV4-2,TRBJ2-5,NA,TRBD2,CASSQSRSGRQETQYF,TGTGCCAGCAGCCAATCGCGGAGCGGGAGACAAGAGACCCAGTACTTC
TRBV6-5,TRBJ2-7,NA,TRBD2,CASSRASGRSYEQYF,TGTGCCAGCAGTCGGGCTAGCGGGAGGTCCTACGAGCAGTACTTC
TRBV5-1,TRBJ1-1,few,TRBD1,CASSLGTGGGTEAFF,TGCGCCAGCAGCCTAGGGACAGGGGGTGGTACTGAAGCTTTCTTT
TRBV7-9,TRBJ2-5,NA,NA,CASSLGQPTKETQYF,TGTGCCAGCAGCTTAGGACAGCCTACCAAAGAGACCCAGTACTTC
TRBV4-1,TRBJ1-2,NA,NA,CASSQLRRPDYGYTF,TGCGCCAGCAGCCAGTTACGCAGGCCCGACTATGGCTACACCTTC
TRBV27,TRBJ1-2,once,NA,CASSLSPQTGFSYTF,TGTGCCAGCAGTTTAAGTCCCCAGACAGGTTTTAGCTACACCTTC
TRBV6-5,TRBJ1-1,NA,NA,CATAYRVGEAFF,TGTGCCACCGCATACAGGGTCGGCGAAGCTTTCTTT
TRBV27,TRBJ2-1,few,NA,CASSPSLSPYNEQFF,TGTGCCAGCAGTCCCTCACTATCCCCCTACAATGAGCAGTTCTTC